A single sample is the source of the 2 T cell receptor beta chains below, sequenced in a study of CD8 T cells in Susac syndrome. An input of about 0.5 to 1 ug of RNA was subjected to reverse transcription using random hexamers. TCRdb analysed the immunoSEQ multiplex PCR reads with MiXCR anew, one entry per CDR3 protein. The repertoire consists of 130,000 to 150,000 distinct CDR3 sequences, with roughly 94% occurring once and the leading ten covering 0.084%. Sequencing was performed on CD4+ T cells from PBMCs. The receptor set was obtained from a human donor in good health.

This rearrangement joins TRBV5-1 to TRBJ1-2, with TRBD1 identical over 7 bases. V dropped 0 bases and J dropped 8; count of bases not matched to a gene: 4. The CDR3 sequence is 13 residues long. CDR1 is SGHRS and CDR2 is YFSETQ in the germline V gene. The CDR3 is CASSLEGADGYTF. DNA for the CDR3: TGCGCCAGCAGCTTGGAGGGGGCAGACGGCTACACCTTC.

In its sample, this clonotype was seen once. J is TRBJ1-1 and V is TRBV5-1, with D possibly being TRBD1 (5 bases). V lost 5 bases to trimming and J lost 6 bases, with 26 bases between them. The CDR3 runs to 17 residues. Germline CDR1 SGHRS, CDR2 YFSETQ. Written as DNA, the CDR3 is TGCGCCAGCAGTTCACCCGGGACGGAGATATCCAAGGCTGAAGCTTTCTTT. Amino acid sequence: CASSSPGTEISKAEAFF.